This TCR beta chain was profiled in a study of T cells in tuberculosis. About the research overall: This South African cohort compared adolescents with or without latent tuberculosis against adults with active tuberculosis.

CDR3 length equals 15 residues. Looked up from germline, CDR1 is MNHEY and CDR2 is SMNVEV (reference sequence). V was trimmed by 2 bases and J by 0 bases, leaving 10 bases between them. To note about this clone: Its antigen is unidentified.

Study-level results: Active tuberculosis TCR-alpha repertoires lay closer to GMM-specific TCRs than IGRA-negative controls, suggesting clonal expansion. Using the GMM-specific repertoire gave about 84% accuracy versus 60% to 70% with motifs. Smaller alpha distances in active tuberculosis partly reflected shorter CDR3-alpha lengths.

Method: immunoSEQ multiplex PCR; TCRdb's copy keeps in-frame clones and lacks some. The sample holds 35,000 to 50,000 clones, around 94% seen once. This sequence originates from a donor between 10 and 29 years old with latent tuberculosis or without tuberculosis infection. Some clones in this sample may be carry-over from other donors' samples. Sequences were obtained from PBMCs. The V call is TRBV27, the J call TRBJ1-2; D ambiguous. CDR3 protein: CASSLTTPANYGYTF. The CDR3 DNA sequence: TGTGCCAGCAGTTTAACAACGCCAGCTAACTATGGCTACACCTTC.